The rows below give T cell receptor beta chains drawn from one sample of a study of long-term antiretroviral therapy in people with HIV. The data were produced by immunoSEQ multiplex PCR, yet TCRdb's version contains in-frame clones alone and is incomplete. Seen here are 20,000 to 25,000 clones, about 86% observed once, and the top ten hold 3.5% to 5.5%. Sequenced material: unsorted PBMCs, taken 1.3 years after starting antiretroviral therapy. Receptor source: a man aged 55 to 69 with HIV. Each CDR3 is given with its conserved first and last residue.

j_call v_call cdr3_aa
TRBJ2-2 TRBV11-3 CASSQLGGGELFF
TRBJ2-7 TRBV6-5 CASSYRIRGYEQYF
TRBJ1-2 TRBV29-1 CSVDNLGGENYGYTF
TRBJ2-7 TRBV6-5 CASSSTGTSFYEQYF
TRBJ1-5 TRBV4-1 CASSQGSRGWFLQPQHF
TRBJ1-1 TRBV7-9 CASSPRTATEAFF
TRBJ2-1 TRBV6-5 CASSRPDGGEQFF
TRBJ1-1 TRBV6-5 CASSFDPGSPYTEAFF
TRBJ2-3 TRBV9 CASSVSKGSRSDTQYF
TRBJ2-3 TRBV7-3 CASSLGQVTDTQYF
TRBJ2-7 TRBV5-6 CASSSWRDLSYEQYF
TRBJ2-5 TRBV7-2 CASSLQTSGMETQYF
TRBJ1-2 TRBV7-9 CASSPAGATYGYTF
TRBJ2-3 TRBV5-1 CASSSGQGGYTQYF
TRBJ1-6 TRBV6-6 CASSKLGDSENSPLHF
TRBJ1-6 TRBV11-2 CASSLVGVAYSPLHF
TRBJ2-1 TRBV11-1 CASSRDYSSYNEQFF
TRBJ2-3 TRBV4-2 CASSQGLAGTDTQYF
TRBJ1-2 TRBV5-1 CASSLGSGGYGYTF
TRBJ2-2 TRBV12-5 CASGRATENTGELFF
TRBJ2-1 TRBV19 CASRRGGNYNEQFF
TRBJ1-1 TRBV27 CASSLSGQYTEAFF
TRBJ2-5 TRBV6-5 CASSYVTGPPGTQYF
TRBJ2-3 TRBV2 CASGLTGDPSTDTQYF
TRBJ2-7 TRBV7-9 CASVLAGTGGHEQYF
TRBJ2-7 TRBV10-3 CAISEPPWTSGGYVYEQYF
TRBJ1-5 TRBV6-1 CASSPTGNSNQPQHF
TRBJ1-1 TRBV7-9 CASSPADRENTEAFF
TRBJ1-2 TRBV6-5 CASRRQGAWSYGYTF
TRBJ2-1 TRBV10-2 CASSESKLAGHEQFF
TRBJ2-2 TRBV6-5 CASRLRLAHTGELFF
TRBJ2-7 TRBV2 CASGHDGTGVEQYF
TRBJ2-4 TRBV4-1 CASNQHPGDIQYF
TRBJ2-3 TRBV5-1 CASSSPDRGRDTQYF
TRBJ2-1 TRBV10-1 CASSPGQGYNEQFF
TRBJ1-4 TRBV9 CASSVASRVDEKLFF
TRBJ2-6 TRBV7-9 CASGTGNVLTF
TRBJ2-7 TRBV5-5 CASSGSSSSYEQYF
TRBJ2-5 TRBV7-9 CASSWGLAGVETQYF
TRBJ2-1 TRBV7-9 CASSRLYNEQFF
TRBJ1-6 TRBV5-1 CASSLRDQNSPLHF
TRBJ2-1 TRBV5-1 CASSQSQLAPDSYNEQFF
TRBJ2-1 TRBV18 CASSLRTGNGNEQFF
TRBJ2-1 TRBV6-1 CASIRLGGPPQFF
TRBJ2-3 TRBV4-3 CASSQDWNREDHTQYF
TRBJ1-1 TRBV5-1 CASSLRQGSGTEAFF
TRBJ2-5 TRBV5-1 CASSLNDKETQYF
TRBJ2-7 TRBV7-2 CASSFMAYEQYF
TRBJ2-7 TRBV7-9 CASSLVAGEYEQYF
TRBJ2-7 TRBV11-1 CASSPRLSSYEQYF
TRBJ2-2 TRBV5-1 CASSLSWGQDTGELFF